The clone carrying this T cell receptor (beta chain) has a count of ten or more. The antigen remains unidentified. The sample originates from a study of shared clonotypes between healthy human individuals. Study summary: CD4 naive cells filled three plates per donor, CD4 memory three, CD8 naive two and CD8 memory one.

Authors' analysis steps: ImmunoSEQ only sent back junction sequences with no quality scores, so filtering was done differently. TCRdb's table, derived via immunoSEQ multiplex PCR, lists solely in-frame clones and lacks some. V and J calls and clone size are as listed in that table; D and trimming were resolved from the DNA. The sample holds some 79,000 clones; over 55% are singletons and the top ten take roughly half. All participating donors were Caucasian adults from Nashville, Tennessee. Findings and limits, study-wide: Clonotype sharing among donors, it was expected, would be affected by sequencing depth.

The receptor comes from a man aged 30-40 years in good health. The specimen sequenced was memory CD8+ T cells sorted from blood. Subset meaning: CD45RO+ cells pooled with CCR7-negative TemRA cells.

The CDR3: CSVEEVAGGHNEQFF. Here the CDR3 DNA reads TGCAGCGTTGAAGAGGTAGCGGGAGGTCACAATGAGCAGTTCTTC. The chain joins TRBV29-1 to TRBJ2-1; 10 bases are a match to TRBD2. The ends lost 0 bases at V and 5 bases at J; junction bases unmatched: 4. Germline lookup yields CDR1 SQVTM and CDR2 ANQGSEA. This CDR3 is 15 amino acids long.